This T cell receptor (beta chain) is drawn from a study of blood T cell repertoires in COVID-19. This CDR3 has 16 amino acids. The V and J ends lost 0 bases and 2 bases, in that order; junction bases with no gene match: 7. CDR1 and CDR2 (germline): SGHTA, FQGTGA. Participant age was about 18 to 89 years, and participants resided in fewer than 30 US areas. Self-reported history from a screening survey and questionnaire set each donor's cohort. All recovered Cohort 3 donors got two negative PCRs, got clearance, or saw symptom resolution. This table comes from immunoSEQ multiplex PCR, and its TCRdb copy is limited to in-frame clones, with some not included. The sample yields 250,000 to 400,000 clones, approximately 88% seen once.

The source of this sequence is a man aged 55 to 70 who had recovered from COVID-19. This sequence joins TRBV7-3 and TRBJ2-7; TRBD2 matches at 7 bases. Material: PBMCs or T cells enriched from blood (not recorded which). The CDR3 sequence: CASSLTGGGATYEQYF. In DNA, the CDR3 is TGTGCCAGCAGCTTAACCGGCGGGGGAGCCACCTACGAGCAGTACTTC.